Listed here are 30 T cell receptor beta chains from one sample, sequenced in a study of cytomegalovirus exposure and HLA in healthy donors. PCR amplification relied on 60 Vbeta primers (plus 13 Jbeta primers). Produced via immunoSEQ multiplex PCR; TCRdb's table is partial and in-frame only. The table lists about 130,000 clones, around three quarters of them singletons. Sequences were obtained from PBMCs. These receptors all stem from a man between 35 and 55 years old in good health and CMV-seronegative.

The chain is built from TRBV7-2 and TRBJ2-7; maybe TRBD2 (6 bases). This CDR3 spans 14 amino acids. V was trimmed by 1 base and J by 5 bases, leaving 12 bases between them. CDR1 is SGHTA and CDR2 is FQGNSA in the germline V gene. The CDR3 loop reads CASSLVGSTNEQYF. The CDR3, as DNA: TGTGCCAGCAGCTTAGTCGGGAGTACTAACGAGCAGTACTTC.

The chain employs TRBV21-1 and TRBJ2-5; TRBD1 reflects the table's D call only, with no check against the DNA. TRBV21-1 is recorded as a pseudogene. The CDR3 runs 14 residues. As DNA, the CDR3 is TGTGCCAGCAGCCTACAGGGTGGGCAAGAGACCCAGTACTTC. Encoded protein: CASSLQGGQETQYF.

CDR3 in DNA: TGCAGTGCCAAACCGGGAAAAGCTTTCTTT. Protein product: CSAKPGKAFF. V usage is TRBV20-1 and J usage is TRBJ1-1; D not certain. The V and J ends lost 6 bases and 9 bases respectively, with 11 bases between them. CDR3 length: 10 residues. Germline values: CDR1 DFQATT, CDR2 SNEGSKA (reference sequence).

The genes are TRBV15 and TRBJ2-5, with 9 bases that match TRBD2. The germline V gene has CDR1 LNHNV and CDR2 YYDKDF (reference sequence). With V trimmed by 5 bases and J by 5 bases, 18 bases remained unmatched. The CDR3 consists of 18 residues. This chain's CDR3 is CATSGQARGRAEVETQYF. CDR3 sequence (DNA): TGTGCCACCAGCGGACAGGCCCGCGGGAGGGCCGAAGTCGAGACCCAGTACTTC.

This chain uses TRBV2 with TRBJ2-3; a possible D gene is TRBD1 (6 bases). The CDR3 consists of 15 residues. Germline CDR1 SNHLY, CDR2 FYNNEI. V lost 5 bases and J lost 9, with 21 bases in between. CDR3: CASSRPGTFTDTQYF. CDR3 DNA: TGTGCCAGCAGTCGTCCCGGGACATTTACGGACACGCAGTATTTT.

The chain is built from TRBV4-1 and TRBJ2-7, with 13 positions matching TRBD2. The J segment lost 7 bases and the V segment lost 1 base, leaving 1 base of the junction unmatched. In germline, CDR1 is MGHRA, CDR2 YSYEKL. The CDR3 totals 14 residues. As DNA, the CDR3 is TGCGCCAGCAGCCAAGCGGGACTAGCGGGAGAGCAGTACTTC. Its translation is CASSQAGLAGEQYF.

DNA for the CDR3: TGTGCCAGCAGTGTGTCGGTGAATTCACCCCTCCACTTT. Translating gives CASSVSVNSPLHF. The chain combines TRBV2 with TRBJ1-6, with no clear D. The CDR3 length is 13 residues. V was cut by 4 bases and J by 7 bases, with 8 bases left in between. CDR1 SNHLY and CDR2 FYNNEI come from the germline V gene.

This clone was detected only a few times. The chain has TRBV29-1 and TRBJ1-2, with 7 positions matching TRBD1. V shed 3 bases, J shed 8 bases, and the junction held 9 bases outside the gene matches. Germline-derived CDR1 and CDR2 are SQVTM and ANQGSEA. The CDR3 length is 13 residues. CDR3 coding DNA: TGCAGCGTTGACGACACAGGGGCGGGAGGCTACACCTTC. Translating gives CSVDDTGAGGYTF.

The rearrangement joins TRBV27 to TRBJ1-2; 7 bases fit TRBD1. Germline-derived CDR1 and CDR2 are MNHEY and SMNVEV (reference sequence). The CDR3 has 14 residues. Unmatched junction bases numbered 8, after V lost 5 bases and J lost 5 bases. The CDR3 is CASSPTRTGYGYTF. In DNA form, the CDR3 reads TGTGCCAGCAGTCCCACCCGGACAGGTTATGGCTACACCTTC.

The chain links TRBV6-1 to TRBJ2-5; 9 bases are a match to TRBD1. This CDR3 has 15 residues. With 6 bases clipped from V and 5 bases from J, the junction kept 10 bases outside the gene matches. Germline values: CDR1 MNHNS, CDR2 SASEGT. In DNA form, the CDR3 reads TGTGCCAGCAGGGGACAGGGTGGTGTCGAGGAGACCCAGTACTTC. Translating it yields CASRGQGGVEETQYF.

The chain joins TRBV28 to TRBJ1-4; possible D gene TRBD1, 6 bases. The CDR3 has 15 residues. The V gene's germline CDR1 is MDHEN and CDR2 SYDVKM. V lost 8 bases and J lost 6, with 19 bases in between. CDR3 protein: CASLPVGGAYEKLFF. The DNA of the CDR3 is TGTGCCAGCCTACCGGTAGGGGGGGCCTATGAAAAACTGTTTTTT. The full variable domain, in which reference TRBV28 and TRBJ1-4 provide the parts outside the CDR3, is DVKVTQSSRYLVKRTGEKVFLECVQDMDHENMFWYRQDPGLGLRLIYFSYDVKMKEKGDIPEGYSVSREKKERFSLILESASTNQTSMYLCASLPVGGAYEKLFFGSGTQLSVL.

The rearrangement links TRBV6-7 to TRBJ1-6, with TRBD1 matching 8 bases. TRBV6-7 is annotated as an ORF whose role is uncertain. The V gene end was trimmed by 3 bases and the J gene end by 6 bases; junction bases not matched to a gene: 13. The CDR3 has 18 residues. This CDR3 reads CASSYPRGRGPSNSPLHF. The CDR3 nucleotides read TGTGCCAGCAGTTATCCCCGGGGCAGGGGGCCTAGTAATTCACCCCTCCACTTT.

The chain joins TRBV5-4 to TRBJ2-5; 10 nucleotides line up with TRBD2. The CDR3 extends over 14 amino acids. V gave up 4 bases and J gave up 4 bases; unmatched junction bases: 4. Germline CDR1 reads SGHNT; CDR2 reads YYREEE (reference sequence). The CDR3 region is CASSRGLASETQYF. In DNA, the CDR3 is TGTGCCAGCAGCCGGGGACTAGCGTCAGAGACCCAGTACTTC.

As regards this clone: The final CDR3 position lacks the conserved phenylalanine or tryptophan, pointing to a likely read error. V gene TRBV30 combines with J gene TRBJ2-3; TRBD2 matches at 15 bases. Per germline, CDR1 GTSNPN and CDR2 SVGIG (reference sequence). Unmatched junction bases numbered 4, after V lost 1 base and J lost 5 bases. The CDR3 loop spans 16 amino acids. The CDR3 sequence: CAWSEGLAGGGDTQYV. The CDR3 nucleotides are TGTGCCTGGAGTGAAGGACTAGCGGGAGGGGGAGATACGCAGTATGTT.

V is TRBV9 and J is TRBJ2-7; D is possibly TRBD2 (6 bases). V was shortened by 4 bases and J by 0 bases, with 11 bases between the two germline ends. CDR3 length: 14 residues. Germline V gene data show CDR1 as SGDLS and CDR2 as YYNGEE. The CDR3 DNA follows: TGTGCCAGCAGCCTCACCGGGAGCTCCTACGAGCAGTACTTC. Protein product: CASSLTGSSYEQYF.

CDR3 protein: CASSRTRSSGANVLTF. In DNA form, the CDR3 reads TGTGCCAGTAGTCGGACTCGGTCCTCTGGGGCCAACGTCCTGACTTTC. This chain connects TRBV19 to TRBJ2-6; TRBD2 is a possible D gene (5 bases). The CDR3 is 16 amino acids. Trimming shortened V by 5 bases and J by 0 bases, and 11 bases separated the two germline ends. Germline V gene lookup returns CDR1 LNHDA and CDR2 SQIVND (reference sequence).

In this sample, this clone turned up a few times. This chain links TRBV28 with TRBJ2-7; TRBD1 aligns across 8 bases. This CDR3 is built from 12 residues. The V segment lost 6 bases and the J segment 4 bases; nucleotides outside the gene matches: 2. In germline, CDR1 is MDHEN, CDR2 SYDVKM. The CDR3 nucleotides read TGTGCCAGCAGAAGGACAGGGTACGAGCAGTACTTC. Amino acid sequence: CASRRTGYEQYF. The full variable domain, its missing parts supplied by reference TRBV28 and TRBJ2-7, is DVKVTQSSRYLVKRTGEKVFLECVQDMDHENMFWYRQDPGLGLRLIYFSYDVKMKEKGDIPEGYSVSREKKERFSLILESASTNQTSMYLCASRRTGYEQYFGPGTRLTVT.

The rearrangement uses TRBV4-2 and TRBJ1-1, with 7 bases identical to TRBD1. The J segment lost 1 base and the V segment lost 6 bases, leaving 8 bases of the junction unmatched. This CDR3 spans 15 amino acids. Germline assignment: CDR1 LGHNA and CDR2 YNFKEQ. The CDR3 loop reads CASRRTGEPNTEAFF. In DNA form, the CDR3 reads TGTGCCAGCAGAAGGACAGGAGAACCGAACACTGAAGCTTTCTTT.

This clone occurred a few times. The chain uses TRBV6-1 and TRBJ1-3; weak D call: TRBD1 (5 bases). The germline V and J ends were trimmed by 6 bases and 0 bases, with 12 bases remaining between them. Germline-derived CDR1 and CDR2 are MNHNS and SASEGT. The CDR3 runs to 15 residues. The CDR3 region has the DNA TGTGCCAGCAGCCTTGACAGCCTCTCTGGAAACACCATATATTTT. This translates into CASSLDSLSGNTIYF.

V usage is TRBV27 and J usage is TRBJ2-7; TRBD2 agrees at 7 bases. Germline-derived CDR1 and CDR2 are MNHEY and SMNVEV (reference sequence). The J segment lost 4 bases and the V segment lost 8 bases, leaving 11 bases of the junction unmatched. The CDR3 extends over 14 amino acids. The CDR3 is CASSPSGSRYEQYF. The DNA of the CDR3 is TGTGCCAGCTCTCCTAGCGGCTCTCGGTACGAGCAGTACTTC.

The rearrangement joins TRBV7-7 to TRBJ2-5; D is possibly TRBD1 (7 bases). The CDR3 spans 16 residues. Germline CDR1 SSHAT, CDR2 FNYEAQ (reference sequence). Trimming took 5 bases from V and 5 from J, leaving 21 bases between them. CDR3 sequence: CASSDSPSPGGETQYF. In DNA, the CDR3 is TGTGCCAGCAGCGACTCCCCTAGCCCAGGGGGGGAGACCCAGTACTTC.

The chain joins TRBV19 to TRBJ1-2, with no clear D. Germline-derived CDR1 and CDR2 are LNHDA and SQIVND (reference sequence). This CDR3 comprises 13 residues. V lost 5 bases and J 8 bases, leaving 15 bases between the germline ends. The CDR3 protein is CASSAQEAWGYTF. The CDR3 nucleotides read TGTGCCAGTAGTGCCCAGGAGGCCTGGGGCTACACCTTC.

The CDR3, as DNA: TGCGCCAGCAGCCAGGAAGACAGGGGGCCGTACGAGCAGTACTTC. Translating gives CASSQEDRGPYEQYF. The V call is TRBV4-1, the J call TRBJ2-7; 10 bases fit TRBD1. Per the germline V gene, CDR1 is MGHRA and CDR2 is YSYEKL. The CDR3 extends over 15 amino acids. V was clipped by 3 bases and J by 4 bases; unmatched bases: 6.

The rearrangement joins TRBV12-1 to TRBJ2-7; TRBD1 is the table's D call, not checked against the DNA. TRBV12-1 is a documented pseudogene. The CDR3 loop spans 15 amino acids. This CDR3 reads CASSPPPTGDYEQYF. Written as DNA, the CDR3 is TGTGCCAGCAGCCCCCCGCCGACAGGGGACTACGAGCAGTACTTC.

This chain connects TRBV5-4 to TRBJ1-2; 9 bases fit TRBD1. The CDR3 extends over 18 amino acids. The J segment lost 3 bases and the V segment lost 0 bases, leaving 12 bases of the junction unmatched. Germline V gives CDR1 SGHNT, CDR2 YYREEE (reference sequence). CDR3 nucleotides: TGTGCCAGCAGCTTGGGAACAGGGGGCGCCGGGAGTTACTATGGCTACACCTTC. Encoded protein: CASSLGTGGAGSYYGYTF.

V usage is TRBV5-1 and J usage is TRBJ2-1; 7 bases match TRBD1. Germline CDR1 is SGHRS and CDR2 is YFSETQ. V was pared by 0 bases and J by 6 bases, with 6 bases of the junction left unmatched. The CDR3 sequence is 15 residues long. The CDR3 is CASSLAGQRLNEQFF. The CDR3 coding sequence is TGCGCCAGCAGCTTGGCGGGACAGCGACTCAATGAGCAGTTCTTC.

This clone was picked up a small number of times. The chain is built from TRBV18 and TRBJ1-6; D call uncertain. Germline CDR1 reads KGHSH; CDR2 reads LQKENI. This CDR3 has 13 amino acids. Trimming stripped 2 bases from V and 8 bases from J, with 7 bases between. CDR3 DNA sequence: TGTGCCAGCTCACCAGTGGGAGATTCACCCCTCCACTTT. It yields the protein CASSPVGDSPLHF.

The rearrangement uses TRBV6-1 and TRBJ1-5, with 7 bases that match TRBD1. V lost 3 bases, J lost 2 bases, and 4 bases stayed unmatched. This CDR3 has 15 residues. Germline CDR1 and CDR2: MNHNS and SASEGT. The CDR3 DNA reads as TGTGCCAGCAGTGATCAGGGGGGTGGCAATCAGCCCCAGCATTTT. Translated: CASSDQGGGNQPQHF.

The genes are TRBV27 and TRBJ2-1; D not certain. Trimming took off 1 base at V and 8 bases at J, with 6 bases between the two ends. CDR1 is MNHEY and CDR2 is SMNVEV in the germline V gene (reference sequence). The CDR3 is 12 amino acids. The CDR3 here is CASSLYRDEQFF. The CDR3 bases are TGTGCCAGCAGTTTATATAGAGATGAGCAGTTCTTC.

The rearrangement joins TRBV7-3 to TRBJ2-3; 7 bases line up with TRBD2. CDR3 size: 15 residues. The junction had 9 bases not matched to a gene; V was cut back by 4 bases and J by 5 bases. Looked up from germline, CDR1 is SGHTA and CDR2 is FQGTGA. CDR3 residues: CASSWDYRCRDTQYF. The CDR3 DNA reads TGTGCCAGCAGCTGGGACTACCGGTGTAGAGATACGCAGTATTTT.